The 8 T cell receptor beta chains presented below share a single source sample, sequenced in a study of beta chain features in type 1 diabetes. No cognate antigen is known for these TCRs. The whole isolated RNA underwent reverse transcription, so sequencing captured expressed TCRB transcripts. Here immunoSEQ multiplex PCR was the method, and the copy in TCRdb shows in-frame clones only, minus some. The sample yields approximately 170,000 clones, over 6% seen once. Study-wide points: Across all four CD4+ subsets, people with type 1 diabetes showed modestly shorter TCRB CDR3s.

Input material: central memory CD4+ T cells from blood. The receptors come from a man younger than 30 with type 1 diabetes.

This clone has just a few counts. This chain connects TRBV29-1 to TRBJ1-2, with D possibly being TRBD1 (6 bases). The CDR3 spans 11 residues. The germline V and J ends were trimmed by 6 bases and 7 bases, with 12 bases remaining between them. Germline V gene sequence: CDR1 SQVTM, CDR2 ANQGSEA. This CDR3 is CSVQQGSGYTF. CDR3 DNA sequence: TGCAGCGTACAACAGGGTTCTGGCTACACCTTC.

This clone showed up just a few times. This chain connects TRBV25-1 to TRBJ1-4; 7 nucleotides match TRBD1. The ends lost 3 bases at V and 5 bases at J; junction bases unmatched: 6. CDR1 is MGHDK, CDR2 SYGVNS, per germline. The CDR3 has 15 residues. CDR3 amino acids: CASSDWTGQNEKLFF. In nucleotides, the CDR3 is TGTGCCAGCAGTGACTGGACAGGTCAAAATGAAAAACTGTTTTTT.

The sample holds a few counts of this clone. This chain uses TRBV15 with TRBJ2-1; D is possibly TRBD2 (6 bases). Germline loops: CDR1 LNHNV, CDR2 YYDKDF (reference sequence). The CDR3 loop spans 13 amino acids. Trimming shortened V by 0 bases and J by 10 bases, and 10 bases separated the two germline ends. DNA for the CDR3: TGTGCCACCAGCAGAGATCTTGCGGGAGAGCAGTTCTTC. It yields the protein CATSRDLAGEQFF.

This clone was seen only a few times. The chain is built from TRBV6-5 and TRBJ2-7, with D possibly matching TRBD1 (6 bases). Germline CDR1 reads MNHEY; CDR2 reads SVGAGI. The CDR3 loop spans 13 amino acids. The ends were cut back, 6 bases at V and 5 bases at J, with 14 bases in the middle. The CDR3 is CASRRDKEHEQYF. The CDR3 DNA sequence: TGTGCCAGCAGGAGGGACAAGGAGCACGAGCAGTACTTC.

This clone appeared a few times. The chain carries TRBV18 and TRBJ1-5, with a possible D match to TRBD1 (6 bases). V lost 3 bases to trimming and J lost 3 bases, with 12 bases between them. The CDR3 loop spans 15 amino acids. Germline loops: CDR1 KGHSH, CDR2 LQKENI. The CDR3 protein is CASSPLGQTNQPQHF. The CDR3 DNA is TGTGCCAGCTCACCGCTAGGACAGACCAATCAGCCCCAGCATTTT.

There are a few counts of this clone. The chain has TRBV18 and TRBJ1-6; 9 bases are shared with TRBD1. V trimming: 4 bases; J trimming: 7 bases; junction bases outside the gene matches: 5. This CDR3 contains 15 residues. Germline V CDR1 and CDR2: KGHSH, LQKENI. The CDR3 DNA is TGTGCCAGCTCACTGGGACAGGGAAGGAATTCACCCCTCCACTTT. Translated, it gives CASSLGQGRNSPLHF. The complete variable domain, with remaining parts taken from reference TRBV18 and TRBJ1-6, reads NAGVMQNPRHLVRRRGQEARLRCSPMKGHSHVYWYRQLPEEGLKFMVYLQKENIIDESGMPKERFSAEFPKEGPSILRIQQVVRGDSAAYFCASSLGQGRNSPLHFGNGTRLTVT.

This chain connects TRBV27 to TRBJ1-1; D perhaps matches TRBD1 (5 bases). Germline assignment: CDR1 MNHEY and CDR2 SMNVEV (reference sequence). V was cut by 3 bases and J by 1 base, with 12 bases left in between. The length of the CDR3 is 15 residues. This chain's CDR3 is CASSFRPRANTEAFF. In DNA form, the CDR3 reads TGTGCCAGCAGTTTTCGGCCCAGGGCGAACACTGAAGCTTTCTTT.

The chain uses TRBV7-2 and TRBJ1-1; the match to TRBD1 covers 8 bases. With 5 bases clipped from V and 5 bases from J, the junction kept 7 bases outside the gene matches. Germline CDR1 and CDR2: SGHTA and FQGNSA. The CDR3 loop spans 14 amino acids. CDR3 protein: CASSQQGGITEAFF. CDR3 coding DNA: TGTGCCAGCAGCCAACAGGGGGGAATTACTGAAGCTTTCTTT.